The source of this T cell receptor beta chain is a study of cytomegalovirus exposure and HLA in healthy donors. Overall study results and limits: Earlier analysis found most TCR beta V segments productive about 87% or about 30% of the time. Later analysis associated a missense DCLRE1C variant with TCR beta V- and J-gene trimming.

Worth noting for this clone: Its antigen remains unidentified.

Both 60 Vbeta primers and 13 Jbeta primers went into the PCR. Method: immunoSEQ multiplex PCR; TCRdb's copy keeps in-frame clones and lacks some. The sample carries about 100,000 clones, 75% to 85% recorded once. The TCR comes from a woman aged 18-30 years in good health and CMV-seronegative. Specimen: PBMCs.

CDR3 sequence reads: CASSVGNEQFF. DNA for the CDR3: TGTGCCAGCAGTGTCGGCAATGAGCAGTTCTTC. The rearrangement links TRBV2 to TRBJ2-1; D remains unclear. Germline V lookup: CDR1 SNHLY, CDR2 FYNNEI. This CDR3 comprises 11 residues. Deletions cut 4 bases from V and 6 bases from J, with 4 bases between.